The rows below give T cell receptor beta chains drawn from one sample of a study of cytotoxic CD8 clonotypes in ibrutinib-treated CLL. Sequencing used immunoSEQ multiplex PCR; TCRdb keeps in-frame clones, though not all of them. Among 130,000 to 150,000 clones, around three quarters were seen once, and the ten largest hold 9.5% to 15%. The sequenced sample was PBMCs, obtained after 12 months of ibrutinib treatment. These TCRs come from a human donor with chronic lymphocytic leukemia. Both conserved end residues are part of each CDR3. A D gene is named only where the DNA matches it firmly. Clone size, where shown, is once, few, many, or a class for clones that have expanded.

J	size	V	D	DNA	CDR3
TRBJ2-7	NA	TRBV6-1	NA	TGTGCCAGCAGGCAGGCTACCCGAGAGCAGTACTTC	CASRQATREQYF
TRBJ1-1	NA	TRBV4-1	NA	TGCGCCAGCAGCCCGTCACCCTTCTCGGGAACTGAAGCTTTCTTT	CASSPSPFSGTEAFF
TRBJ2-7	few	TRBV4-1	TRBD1	TGCGCCAGCAGCCGACAGGGCTCCTACGAGCAGTACTTC	CASSRQGSYEQYF
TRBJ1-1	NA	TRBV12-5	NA	TGTGCTAGTGGTTTGGAACCAGGCGCTGAAGCTTTCTTT	CASGLEPGAEAFF
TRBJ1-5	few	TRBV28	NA	TGTGCCAGCAGTCGGACCCTCAATCAGCCCCAGCATTTT	CASSRTLNQPQHF
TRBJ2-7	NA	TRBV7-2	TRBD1	TGTGCCAGCAGCTTACATCACAGGGGGCCCTACGAGCAGTACTTC	CASSLHHRGPYEQYF
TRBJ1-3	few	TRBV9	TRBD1	TGTGCCAGCAGCTCGACAGGGAGCTCTGGAAACACCATATATTTT	CASSSTGSSGNTIYF
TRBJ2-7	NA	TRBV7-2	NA	TGTGCCAGCAGCTCATACGAGCAGTACTTC	CASSSYEQYF
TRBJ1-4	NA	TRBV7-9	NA	TGTGCCAGCAGCCCCGGGAGGGAAGGAGAAAAACTGTTTTTT	CASSPGREGEKLFF
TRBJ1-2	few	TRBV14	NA	TGTGCCAGCAGCCCCTCTAACTATGGCTACACCTTC	CASSPSNYGYTF
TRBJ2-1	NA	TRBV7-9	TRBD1	TGTGCCAGCAGCCCCCGGGACAGGGGTTCCTACAATGAGCAGTTCTTC	CASSPRDRGSYNEQFF
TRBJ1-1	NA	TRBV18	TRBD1	TGTGCCAGCTCACCACGGGACAGGGTCGTCACTGAAGCTTTCTTT	CASSPRDRVVTEAFF
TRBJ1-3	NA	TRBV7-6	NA	TGTGCCAGCAGCTCTGGACGGAGCTCTGGAAACACCATATATTTT	CASSSGRSSGNTIYF
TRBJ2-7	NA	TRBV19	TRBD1	TGTGCCAGTAGTACTCCGACGACAGGGTTGTTATTCGAGCAGTACTTC	CASSTPTTGLLFEQYF
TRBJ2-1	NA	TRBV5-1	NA	TGCGCCAGCAGCTTGGTGTCTCTGGTGGGTGAGCAGTTCTTC	CASSLVSLVGEQFF
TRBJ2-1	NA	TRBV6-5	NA	TGTGCCAGCAGTAAACCTTTAAGTGGGAATGAGCAGTTCTTC	CASSKPLSGNEQFF
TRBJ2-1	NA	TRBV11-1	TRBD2	TGTGCCAGCAGCCAGGGGACTAGCGGGAGGTTCTACAATGAGCAGTTCTTC	CASSQGTSGRFYNEQFF
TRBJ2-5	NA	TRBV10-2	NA	TGCGCCAGCATGACTACTGCGCAAGAGACCCAGTACTTC	CASMTTAQETQYF
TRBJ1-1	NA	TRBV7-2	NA	TGTGCCAGCAGCTTAGGCAGGCAGAACACTGAAGCTTTCTTT	CASSLGRQNTEAFF
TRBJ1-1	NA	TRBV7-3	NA	TGTGCCAGCAAGGTGTCAGTGAACACTGAAGCTTTCTTT	CASKVSVNTEAFF
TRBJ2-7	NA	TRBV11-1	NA	TGTGCCAGCAGCTTAGGTCGAGGAACGTACTACGAGCAGTACTTC	CASSLGRGTYYEQYF
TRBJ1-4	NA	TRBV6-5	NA	TGTGCCAGCAGAAAGACACTGAATGAAAAACTGTTTTTT	CASRKTLNEKLFF
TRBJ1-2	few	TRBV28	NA	TGTGCCAGTACCTCGGGAGCTAACTATGGCTACACCTTC	CASTSGANYGYTF
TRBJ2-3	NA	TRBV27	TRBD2	TGTGCCAGCAGTACATCTAGCGGGAGGGGTACGCAGTATTTT	CASSTSSGRGTQYF
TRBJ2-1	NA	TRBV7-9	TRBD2	TGTGCCAGCAGCCTGGGACTAGCGGGAATCTTC	CASSLGLAGIF
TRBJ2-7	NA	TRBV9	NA	TGTGCCAGCAGCTCGGGACACGCTCCCTACGAGCAGTACTTC	CASSSGHAPYEQYF
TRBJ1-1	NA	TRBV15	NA	TGTGCCACCAGCAGAGAAACAGGGCTGAACACTGAAGCTTTCTTT	CATSRETGLNTEAFF
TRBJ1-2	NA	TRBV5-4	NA	TGTGCCAGCAGCTTGCGGGGAACAGGGTACACCTTC	CASSLRGTGYTF
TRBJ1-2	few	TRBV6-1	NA	TGTGCCAGCACCAGGGGAAATGGCTACACCTTC	CASTRGNGYTF
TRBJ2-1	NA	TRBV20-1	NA	TGCAGTGCTGGGAAAGGCGGGGAGCAGTTCTTC	CSAGKGGEQFF
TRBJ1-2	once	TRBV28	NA	TGTGCCAGCAGCTTAAAGAGGGACTCAAGGCAGCACAAAGGCTACACCTTC	CASSLKRDSRQHKGYTF
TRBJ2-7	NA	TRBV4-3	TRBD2	TGCGCCAGCAGCCAAGATTGGGGCGGGAGGGGCTACGAGCAGTACTTC	CASSQDWGGRGYEQYF
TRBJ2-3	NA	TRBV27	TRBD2	TGTGCCAGCAGTTACGGACTAGCGGGAGGCCCAGGTGATACGCAGTATTTT	CASSYGLAGGPGDTQYF
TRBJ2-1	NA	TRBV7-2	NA	TGTGCCAGCAGCTTAGCGGGACGGACAATCTACAATGAGCAGTTCTTC	CASSLAGRTIYNEQFF
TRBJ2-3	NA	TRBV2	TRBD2	TGTGCCAGCACTAGCGGATACACAGATACGCAGTATTTT	CASTSGYTDTQYF
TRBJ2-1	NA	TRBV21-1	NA	TGTGCCAGCAAAAAGGGCAGCGGGAGGGCCCCCTACAATGAGCAGTTCTTC	CASKKGSGRAPYNEQFF
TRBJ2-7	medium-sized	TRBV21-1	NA	TGTGCCAGCAGCACCCCGGCGGATAGCGGGGCAACCTACGAGCAGTACTTC	CASSTPADSGATYEQYF
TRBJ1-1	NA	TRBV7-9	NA	TGTGCCAGCACCCTAAGCGAGTCCGAAGCTTTCTTT	CASTLSESEAFF
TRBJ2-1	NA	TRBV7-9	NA	TGTGCCAGCAGCTTAACACCGAACTACCATGAGCAGTTCTTC	CASSLTPNYHEQFF
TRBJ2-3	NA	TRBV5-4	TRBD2	TGTGCCAGCAGCCGGGGACTAGCGGGGAGCACAGATACGCAGTATTTT	CASSRGLAGSTDTQYF
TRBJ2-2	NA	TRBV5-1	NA	TGCGCCAGCAGCGCCCCGGGCGGCGGGGAGCTGTTTTTT	CASSAPGGGELFF
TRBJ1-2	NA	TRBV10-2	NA	TGCGCCAGCAGTGAATCACAACCGGGAGTCTATGGCTACACCTTC	CASSESQPGVYGYTF
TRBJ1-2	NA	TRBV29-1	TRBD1	TGCAGCGTTGAAAGGACAGGGACAGGCTATGGCTACACCTTC	CSVERTGTGYGYTF